These 14 T cell receptor beta chains were sequenced from one sample in a study of blood T cells in healthy people across ages. The second PCR ran about 6 to 12 cycles with a sample-barcoded 5' primer and J-beta primers. TCRdb re-derived calls from the 5' RACE reads in MiXCR, one entry per CDR3 protein. The data show roughly 1,800,000 distinct CDR3 sequences, with approximately 50% seen just once and more than 2% held by the top ten. Material: blood. Source of these receptors: a middle-aged woman in good health.

The chain employs TRBV27 and TRBJ2-1, with no clear D. The V end lost 4 bases, the J end lost 4 bases, and 20 bases lay between the germline ends. From germline, CDR1 is MNHEY and CDR2 SMNVEV (reference sequence). The CDR3 has 17 residues. CDR3 in amino acids: CASSSLPRANIYNEQFF. Here the CDR3 DNA reads TGTGCCAGCAGTTCCCTTCCCCGGGCCAACATTTACAATGAGCAGTTCTTC.

The CDR3 spells CASLREPETQYF. In nucleotides, the CDR3 is TGTGCCAGCCTCAGGGAGCCAGAGACCCAGTACTTC. V usage is TRBV5-5 and J usage is TRBJ2-5; D possibly uses TRBD1 or TRBD2 (5 bases each). Per germline, CDR1 SGHKS and CDR2 YYEKEE (reference sequence). The CDR3 has 12 amino acids. The germline V and J ends were trimmed by 7 bases and 4 bases, with 11 bases remaining between them.

The chain employs TRBV6-5 and TRBJ2-5; TRBD1 is a possible D gene (5 bases). Trimming stripped 8 bases from V and 2 bases from J, with 15 bases between. Germline CDR1 MNHEY, CDR2 SVGAGI. This CDR3 comprises 14 residues. The CDR3 spells CASVTSDTQETQYF. CDR3 nucleotides: TGTGCCAGCGTCACCTCGGACACTCAAGAGACCCAGTACTTC.

V and J are TRBV6-2 or TRBV6-3 and TRBJ2-5, with 9 positions matching TRBD2. This CDR3 region has 13 residues. Germline CDR1 is MNHEY and CDR2 is SVGEGT. With V trimmed by 1 base and J by 11 bases, 5 bases remained unmatched. The CDR3 is CASSYWTSEEQYF. The CDR3 DNA reads as TGTGCCAGCAGTTACTGGACTAGCGAAGAGCAGTACTTC.

There are a few counts of this clonotype. The chain combines TRBV9 with TRBJ2-3; TRBD1 agrees at 9 bases. This CDR3 comprises 18 residues. CDR1 and CDR2 from the germline V gene are SGDLS and YYNGEE. After removal of 0 bases from V and 2 bases from J, the junction contained 10 bases not matched to a gene. CDR3 in DNA: TGTGCCAGCAGCGTAGGCGCCGGGACAGGGTTCCCCACAGATACGCAGTATTTT. This codes for CASSVGAGTGFPTDTQYF. The full variable domain, its missing parts supplied by reference TRBV9 and TRBJ2-3, is DSGVTQTPKHLITATGQRVTLRCSPRSGDLSVYWYQQSLDQGLQFLIQYYNGEERAKGNILERFSAQQFPDLHSELNLSSLELGDSALYFCASSVGAGTGFPTDTQYFGPGTRLTVL.

J is TRBJ2-4 and V is TRBV7-8; D is tentatively TRBD1 or TRBD2 (5 bases each). The V end was cut by 4 bases, the J end by 0 bases, with 22 bases between. The CDR3 has 19 residues. Looked up from germline, CDR1 is SGHVS and CDR2 is FQNEAQ. CDR3 sequence reads: CASSSRGAASWVAKNIQYF. Here the CDR3 DNA reads TGTGCCAGCAGCTCCAGAGGGGCAGCGTCATGGGTAGCCAAAAACATTCAGTACTTC.

This clonotype has a handful of counts. This sequence joins TRBV6-1 and TRBJ1-1, with D unclear. CDR1 and CDR2 (germline): MNHNS, SASEGT. With 3 bases removed from V and 3 bases from J, the gap between germline ends came to 11 bases. The CDR3 runs 14 residues. The CDR3 loop is CASSDPGRYTEAFF. The CDR3 region has the DNA TGTGCCAGCAGTGACCCCGGACGGTACACTGAAGCTTTCTTT.

In DNA form, the CDR3 reads TGTGCCAGCAGTTCCTCGACAGGGGGACGGAATTCACCCCTCCACTTT. Encoded protein: CASSSSTGGRNSPLHF. This chain uses TRBV27 with TRBJ1-6; 9 bases are shared with TRBD1. Germline V CDR1 and CDR2: MNHEY, SMNVEV (reference sequence). This CDR3 region has 16 residues. V gave up 4 bases and J gave up 7 bases; unmatched junction bases: 8.

This clonotype was observed a handful of times. V gene TRBV4-1 combines with J gene TRBJ2-7; D is undetermined. The CDR3 loop spans 13 amino acids. The germline V and J ends were trimmed by 4 bases and 3 bases, with 10 bases remaining between them. Looked up from germline, CDR1 is MGHRA and CDR2 is YSYEKL. The CDR3 sequence is CASSPPFGYEQYF. The CDR3 DNA sequence: TGCGCCAGCAGCCCTCCCTTCGGCTACGAGCAGTACTTC.

This chain connects TRBV9 to TRBJ2-1; 8 bases match TRBD2. The CDR3 sequence is 12 residues long. J was trimmed by 10 bases and V by 3 bases; bases with no gene match: 3. Germline V lookup: CDR1 SGDLS, CDR2 YYNGEE. The CDR3 reads CASSESGGEQFF. Here the CDR3 DNA reads TGTGCCAGCAGCGAGTCGGGGGGGGAGCAGTTCTTC.

The chain employs TRBV6-5 and TRBJ2-7; D unresolved. Germline V CDR1 and CDR2: MNHEY, SVGAGI. The V and J ends lost 7 bases and 3 bases respectively, with 7 bases between them. This CDR3 has 11 amino acids. The CDR3 region has the DNA TGTGCCAGCACCCACAGCTACGAGCAGTACTTC. This codes for CASTHSYEQYF.

This clonotype was seen many times. V gene TRBV5-6 combines with J gene TRBJ2-5, with D perhaps matching TRBD2 (5 bases). The CDR3 has 14 amino acids. V was cut by 0 bases and J by 4 bases, with 10 bases left in between. Germline CDR1 is SGHDT and CDR2 is YYEEEE. The DNA of the CDR3 is TGTGCCAGCAGCTTGGCCGGCGAGGGAGAGACCCAGTACTTC. As protein: CASSLAGEGETQYF.

This chain links TRBV7-9 with TRBJ2-5; D is perhaps TRBD1 (5 bases). This CDR3 is built from 14 residues. V lost 2 bases and J 2 bases, leaving 9 bases between the germline ends. Germline CDR1 reads SEHNR; CDR2 reads FQNEAQ (reference sequence). Here the CDR3 reads CASSLYDSQETQYF. DNA for the CDR3: TGTGCCAGCAGCTTATATGACAGTCAAGAGACCCAGTACTTC.

This chain uses TRBV5-5 with TRBJ1-2, with no clear D. Germline CDR1 SGHKS, CDR2 YYEKEE (reference sequence). Between the trimmed V and J ends, which lost 4 bases and 4 bases, there was a span of 20 bases. The CDR3 loop spans 16 amino acids. CDR3 protein: CASSQMGGVTLYGYTF. For the CDR3, the DNA is TGTGCCAGCAGCCAAATGGGTGGGGTCACTCTCTATGGCTACACCTTC.